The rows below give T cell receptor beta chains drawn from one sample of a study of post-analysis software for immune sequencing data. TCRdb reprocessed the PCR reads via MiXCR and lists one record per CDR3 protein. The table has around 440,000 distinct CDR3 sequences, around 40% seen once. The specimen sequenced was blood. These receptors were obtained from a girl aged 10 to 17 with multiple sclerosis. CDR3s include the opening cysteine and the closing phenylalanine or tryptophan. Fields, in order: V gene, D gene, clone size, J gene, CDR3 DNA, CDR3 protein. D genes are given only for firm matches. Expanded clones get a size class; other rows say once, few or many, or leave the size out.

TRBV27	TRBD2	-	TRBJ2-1	TGTGCCAGCAGTTTTGGCGGGAGGGCCTTAAATGAGCAGTTCTTC	CASSFGGRALNEQFF
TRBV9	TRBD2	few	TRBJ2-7	TGTGCCAGCAGCCAGGGACTAGCGGGAGTCCACGAGCAGTACTTC	CASSQGLAGVHEQYF
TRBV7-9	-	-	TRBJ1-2	TGTGCCAGCAGCTCCGGTATGCAGGCGACTAACTATGGCTACACCTTC	CASSSGMQATNYGYTF
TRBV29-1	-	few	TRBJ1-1	TGCAGCGTTGGGTTCGGTAAGAACACTGAAGCTTTCTTT	CSVGFGKNTEAFF
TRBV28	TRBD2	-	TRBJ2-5	TGTGCCAGCAGTTTGCCTAGCGGAAGTTCGCGGGAGACCCAGTACTTC	CASSLPSGSSRETQYF
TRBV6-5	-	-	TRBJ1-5	TGTGCCAGCAGTTCCGGGGTTGTAGGCAATCAGCCCCAGCATTTT	CASSSGVVGNQPQHF
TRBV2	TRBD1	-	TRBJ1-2	TGTGCCAGCACACGACAGGGCTATGGCTACACCTTC	CASTRQGYGYTF
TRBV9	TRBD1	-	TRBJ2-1	TGTGCCAGCAGCGTAAGGACAGGGGGTCTTAATGAGCAGTTCTTC	CASSVRTGGLNEQFF
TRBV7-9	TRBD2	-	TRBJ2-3	TGTGCCAGCAGCTTCCCGAGGCAGCTAGCGGGAGCAGATACGCAGTATTTT	CASSFPRQLAGADTQYF
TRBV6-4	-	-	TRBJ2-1	TGTGCCAGCAGTGACCGGGGTGACTCCTACAATGAGCAGTTCTTC	CASSDRGDSYNEQFF
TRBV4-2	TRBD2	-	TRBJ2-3	TGTGCCAGCAGCCAAGAAGTGGGAGGGCCTTCAGATACGCAGTATTTT	CASSQEVGGPSDTQYF
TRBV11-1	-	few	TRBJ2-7	TGTGCCAGCAGCTTAGCGTCGGACGAGCAGTACTTC	CASSLASDEQYF
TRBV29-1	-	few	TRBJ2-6	TGCAGCGTTGAGATAAAAACCGGTCACCGCTCTGGGGCCAACGTCCTGACTTTC	CSVEIKTGHRSGANVLTF